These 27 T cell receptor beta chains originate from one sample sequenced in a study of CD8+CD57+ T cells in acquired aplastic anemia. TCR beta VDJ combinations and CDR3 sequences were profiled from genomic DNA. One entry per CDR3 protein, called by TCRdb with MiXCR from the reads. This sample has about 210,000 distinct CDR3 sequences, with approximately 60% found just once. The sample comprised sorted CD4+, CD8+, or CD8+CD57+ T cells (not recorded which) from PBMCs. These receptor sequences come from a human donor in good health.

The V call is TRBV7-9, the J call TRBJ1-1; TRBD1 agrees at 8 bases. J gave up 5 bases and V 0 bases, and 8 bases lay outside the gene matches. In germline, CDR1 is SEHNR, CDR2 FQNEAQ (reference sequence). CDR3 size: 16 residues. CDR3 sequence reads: CASSLAPQGGETEAFF. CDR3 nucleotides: TGTGCCAGCAGCTTAGCCCCACAGGGGGGGGAGACTGAAGCTTTCTTT. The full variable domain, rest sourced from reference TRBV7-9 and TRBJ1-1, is DTGVSQNPRHKITKRGQNVTFRCDPISEHNRLYWYRQTLGQGPEFLTYFQNEAQLEKSRLLSDRFSAERPKGSFSTLEIQRTEQGDSAMYLCASSLAPQGGETEAFFGQGTRLTVV.

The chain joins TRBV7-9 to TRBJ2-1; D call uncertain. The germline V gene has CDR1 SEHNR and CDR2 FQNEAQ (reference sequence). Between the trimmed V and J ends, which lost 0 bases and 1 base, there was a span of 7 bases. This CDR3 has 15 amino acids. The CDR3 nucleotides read TGTGCCAGCAGCTTAGCATCCCCGTCCTACAATGAGCAGTTCTTC. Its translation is CASSLASPSYNEQFF.

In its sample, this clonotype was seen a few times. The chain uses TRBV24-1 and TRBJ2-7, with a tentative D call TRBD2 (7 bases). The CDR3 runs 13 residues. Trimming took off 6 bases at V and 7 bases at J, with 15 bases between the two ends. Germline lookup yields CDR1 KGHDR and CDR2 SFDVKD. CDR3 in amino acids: CATSRPGGGEQYF. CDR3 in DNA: TGTGCCACCAGTAGACCGGGGGGCGGTGAGCAGTACTTC.

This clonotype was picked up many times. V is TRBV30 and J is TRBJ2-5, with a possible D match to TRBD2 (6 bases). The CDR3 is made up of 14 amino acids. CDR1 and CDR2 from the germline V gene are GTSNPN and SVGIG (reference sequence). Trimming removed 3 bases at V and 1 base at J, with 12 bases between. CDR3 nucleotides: TGTGCCTGGAGCCGACGGGAGCCCCAAGAGACCCAGTACTTC. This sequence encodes CAWSRREPQETQYF.

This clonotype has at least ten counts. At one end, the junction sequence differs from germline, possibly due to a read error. CDR3 in amino acids: CASSLQGKETPYF. The CDR3 DNA reads as TGTGCCAGCAGCTTACAGGGAAAAGAGACCCCGTACTTC. This chain joins TRBV7-6 and TRBJ2-5, with D tentatively TRBD1 (5 bases). Germline V CDR1 and CDR2: SGHVS, FNYEAQ. CDR3 size: 13 residues.

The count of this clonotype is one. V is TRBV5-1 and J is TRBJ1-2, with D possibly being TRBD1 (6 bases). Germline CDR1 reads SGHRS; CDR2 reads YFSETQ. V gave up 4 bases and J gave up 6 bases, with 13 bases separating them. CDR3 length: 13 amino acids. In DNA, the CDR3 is TGCGCCAGCAGCCCCGACGAGGGGGATGGCTACACCTTC. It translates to CASSPDEGDGYTF.

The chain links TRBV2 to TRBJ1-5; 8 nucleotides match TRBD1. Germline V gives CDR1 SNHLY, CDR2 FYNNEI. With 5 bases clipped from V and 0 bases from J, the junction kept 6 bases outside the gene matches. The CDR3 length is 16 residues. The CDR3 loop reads CASSPDRGYSNQPQHF. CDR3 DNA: TGTGCCAGCAGTCCAGACAGGGGCTATAGCAATCAGCCCCAGCATTTT.

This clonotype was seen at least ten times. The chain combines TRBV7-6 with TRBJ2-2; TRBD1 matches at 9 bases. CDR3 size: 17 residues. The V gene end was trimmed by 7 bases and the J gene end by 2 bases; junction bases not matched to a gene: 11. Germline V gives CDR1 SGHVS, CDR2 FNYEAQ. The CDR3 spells CASTPLPGQGNTGELFF. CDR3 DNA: TGTGCCAGCACCCCCCTGCCGGGACAGGGAAACACCGGGGAGCTGTTTTTT.

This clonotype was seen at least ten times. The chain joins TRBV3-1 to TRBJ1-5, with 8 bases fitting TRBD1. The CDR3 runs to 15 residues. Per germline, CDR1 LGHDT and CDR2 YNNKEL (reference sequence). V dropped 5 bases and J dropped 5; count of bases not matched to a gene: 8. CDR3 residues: CASSDRDRFHQPQHF. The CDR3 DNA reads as TGTGCCAGCAGCGACCGGGACAGGTTCCATCAGCCCCAGCATTTT. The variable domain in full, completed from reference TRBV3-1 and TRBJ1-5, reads DTAVSQTPKYLVTQMGNDKSIKCEQNLGHDTMYWYKQDSKKFLKIMFSYNNKELIINETVPNRFSPKSPDKAHLNLHINSLELGDSAVYFCASSDRDRFHQPQHFGDGTRLSIL.

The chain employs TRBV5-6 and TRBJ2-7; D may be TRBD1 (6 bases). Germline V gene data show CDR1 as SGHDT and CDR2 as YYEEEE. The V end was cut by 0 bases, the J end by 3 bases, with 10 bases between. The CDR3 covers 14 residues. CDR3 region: CASSLGVGGYEQYF. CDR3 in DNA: TGTGCCAGCAGCTTGGGGGTAGGGGGCTACGAGCAGTACTTC.

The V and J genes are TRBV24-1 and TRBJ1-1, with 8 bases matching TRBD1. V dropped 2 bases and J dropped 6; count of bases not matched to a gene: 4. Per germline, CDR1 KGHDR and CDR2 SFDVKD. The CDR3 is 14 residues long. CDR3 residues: CATSDSGGWAEAFF. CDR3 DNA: TGTGCCACCAGTGATTCAGGGGGCTGGGCTGAAGCTTTCTTT.

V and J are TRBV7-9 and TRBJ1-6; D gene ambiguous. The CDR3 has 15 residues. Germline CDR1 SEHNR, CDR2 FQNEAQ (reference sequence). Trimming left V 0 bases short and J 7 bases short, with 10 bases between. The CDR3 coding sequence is TGTGCCAGCAGCTTAGCGACGCTCCCCAATTCACCCCTCCACTTT. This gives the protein CASSLATLPNSPLHF. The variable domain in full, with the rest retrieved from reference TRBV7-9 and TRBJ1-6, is DTGVSQNPRHKITKRGQNVTFRCDPISEHNRLYWYRQTLGQGPEFLTYFQNEAQLEKSRLLSDRFSAERPKGSFSTLEIQRTEQGDSAMYLCASSLATLPNSPLHFGNGTRLTVT.

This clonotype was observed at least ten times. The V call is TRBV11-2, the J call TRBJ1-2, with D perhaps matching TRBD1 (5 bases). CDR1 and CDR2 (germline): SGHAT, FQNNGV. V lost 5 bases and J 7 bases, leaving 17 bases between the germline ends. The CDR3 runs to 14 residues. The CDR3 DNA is TGTGCCAGCAGCCTCCGGGACCTTTCCAGTGGCTACACCTTC. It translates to CASSLRDLSSGYTF.

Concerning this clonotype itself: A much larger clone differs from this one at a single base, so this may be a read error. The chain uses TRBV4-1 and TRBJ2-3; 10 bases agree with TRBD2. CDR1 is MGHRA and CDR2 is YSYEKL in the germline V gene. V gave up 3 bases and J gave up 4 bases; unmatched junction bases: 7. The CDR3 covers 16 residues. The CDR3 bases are TGCGCCAGCAGCCATCCCACTAGCGGGGTGCCAGATACGCAGTATTTT. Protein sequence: CASSHPTSGVPDTQYF.

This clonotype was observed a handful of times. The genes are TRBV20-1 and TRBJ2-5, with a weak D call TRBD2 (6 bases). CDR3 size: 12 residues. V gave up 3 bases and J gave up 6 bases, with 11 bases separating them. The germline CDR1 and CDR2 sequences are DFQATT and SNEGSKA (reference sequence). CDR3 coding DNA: TGCAGTGCTAGGAGCGGGCAGAAGACCCAGTACTTC. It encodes CSARSGQKTQYF.

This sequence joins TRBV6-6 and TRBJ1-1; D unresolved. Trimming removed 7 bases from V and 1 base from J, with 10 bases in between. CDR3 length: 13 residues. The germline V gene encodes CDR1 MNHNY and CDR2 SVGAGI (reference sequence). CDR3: CASTSSRNTEAFF. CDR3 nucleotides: TGTGCCAGCACTTCCAGCAGGAACACTGAAGCTTTCTTT.

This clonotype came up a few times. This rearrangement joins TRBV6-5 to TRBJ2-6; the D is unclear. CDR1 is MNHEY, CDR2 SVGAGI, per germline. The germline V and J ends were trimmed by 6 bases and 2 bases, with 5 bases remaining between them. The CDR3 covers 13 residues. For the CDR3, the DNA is TGTGCCAGCAGCCGTGCTGGGGCCAACGTCCTGACTTTC. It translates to CASSRAGANVLTF.

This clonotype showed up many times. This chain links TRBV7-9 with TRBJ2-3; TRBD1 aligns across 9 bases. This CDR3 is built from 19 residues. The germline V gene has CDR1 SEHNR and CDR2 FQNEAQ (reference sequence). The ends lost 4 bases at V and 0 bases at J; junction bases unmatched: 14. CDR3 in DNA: TGTGCCAGCAGCTCGAACCGACAGGGGGATCGTGATAGCACAGATACGCAGTATTTT. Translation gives CASSSNRQGDRDSTDTQYF.

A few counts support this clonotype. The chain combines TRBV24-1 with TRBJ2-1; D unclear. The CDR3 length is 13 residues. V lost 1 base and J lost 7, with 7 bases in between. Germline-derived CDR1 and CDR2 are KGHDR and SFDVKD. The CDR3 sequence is CATSDFNGNEQFF. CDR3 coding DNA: TGTGCCACCAGTGATTTCAATGGGAATGAGCAGTTCTTC.

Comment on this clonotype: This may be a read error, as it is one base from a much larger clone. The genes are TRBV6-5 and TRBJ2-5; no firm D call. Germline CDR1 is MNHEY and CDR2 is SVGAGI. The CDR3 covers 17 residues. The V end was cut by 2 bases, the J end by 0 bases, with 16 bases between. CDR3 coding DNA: TGTGCCAGCAGTTACAACCGACTGACCCAGCACCAAGAGACCCAGTACTTC. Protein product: CASSYNRLTQHQETQYF.

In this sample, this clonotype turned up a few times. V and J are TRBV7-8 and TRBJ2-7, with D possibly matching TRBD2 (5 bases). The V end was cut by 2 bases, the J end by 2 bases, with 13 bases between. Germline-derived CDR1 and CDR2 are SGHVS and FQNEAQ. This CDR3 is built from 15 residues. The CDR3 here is CASSLRRVGTYEQYF. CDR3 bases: TGTGCCAGCAGCTTAAGACGGGTCGGGACCTACGAGCAGTACTTC.

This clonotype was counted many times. The CDR3, as DNA: TGTGCCAGCAGTTACGATATGACAGATAACTATGGCTACACCTTC. Its translation: CASSYDMTDNYGYTF. This rearrangement joins TRBV6-6 to TRBJ1-2, with a weak D call TRBD1 (5 bases). Deletions cut 2 bases from V and 1 base from J, with 11 bases between. Looked up from germline, CDR1 is MNHNY and CDR2 is SVGAGI (reference sequence). This CDR3 spans 15 amino acids.

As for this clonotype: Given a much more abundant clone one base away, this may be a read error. The CDR3 DNA reads as TGTGCCAGCACTGCGGGAGCTCTCTACGAGCAGCACTTC. It specifies CASTAGALYEQHF. The chain recombines TRBV9 with TRBJ2-7; 7 bases map to TRBD2. CDR3 length equals 13 residues. Per the germline V gene, CDR1 is SGDLS and CDR2 is YYNGEE.

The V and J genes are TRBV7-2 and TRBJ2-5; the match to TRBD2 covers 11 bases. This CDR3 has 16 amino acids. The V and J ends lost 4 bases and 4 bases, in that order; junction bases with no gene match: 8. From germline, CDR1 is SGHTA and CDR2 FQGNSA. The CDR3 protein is CASSSYSGGAAETQYF. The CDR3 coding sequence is TGTGCCAGCAGCTCATATAGCGGGGGGGCGGCAGAGACCCAGTACTTC. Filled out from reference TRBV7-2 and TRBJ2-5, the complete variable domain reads GAGVSQSPSNKVTEKGKDVELRCDPISGHTALYWYRQSLGQGLEFLIYFQGNSAPDKSGLPSDRFSAERTGGSVSTLTIQRTQQEDSAVYLCASSSYSGGAAETQYFGPGTRLLVL.

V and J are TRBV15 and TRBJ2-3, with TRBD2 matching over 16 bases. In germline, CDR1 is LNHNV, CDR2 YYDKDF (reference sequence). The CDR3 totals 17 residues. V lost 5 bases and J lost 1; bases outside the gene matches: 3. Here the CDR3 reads CATSAGTSGRGTDTQYF. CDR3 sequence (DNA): TGTGCCACCAGCGCCGGGACTAGCGGGAGGGGCACAGATACGCAGTATTTT.

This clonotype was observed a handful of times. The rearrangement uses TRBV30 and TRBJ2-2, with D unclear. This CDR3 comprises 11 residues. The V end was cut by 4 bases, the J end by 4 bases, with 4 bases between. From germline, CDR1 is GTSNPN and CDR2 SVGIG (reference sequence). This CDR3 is CAWTVTGELFF. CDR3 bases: TGTGCCTGGACCGTCACCGGGGAGCTGTTTTTT.

The CDR3 nucleotides read TGCAGTGCTAGAGGCCTAGCGGGGGGGCGATCTATCAATGAGCAGTTCTTC. Translating gives CSARGLAGGRSINEQFF. J is TRBJ2-1 and V is TRBV20-1; 12 bases fit TRBD2. The germline gives CDR1 DFQATT, CDR2 SNEGSKA (reference sequence). The V segment lost 1 base and the J segment 6 bases; nucleotides outside the gene matches: 10. There are 17 residues in the CDR3.